This T cell receptor beta chain was documented in a study of blood T cell repertoires in COVID-19. Study in general: Researchers got acute and convalescent COVID-19 samples from the United States, Italy and Spain. T cells, B-cell-depleted T cells, or PBMCs provided the cDNA or gDNA that served as material.

This CDR3 is built from 15 residues. V lost 7 bases, J lost 5 bases, and 12 bases stayed unmatched. In germline, CDR1 is MNHEY, CDR2 SVGAGI. Original methodology: Scientists estimated how many nucleated cells there were by amplifying reference gene primers. This table comes from immunoSEQ multiplex PCR, and its TCRdb copy is limited to in-frame clones, with some not included. That table furnishes V, J and clone size, whereas the DNA furnished D and trimming. This table holds tens of thousands of clones, approximately 81% found once. Followed longitudinally, the Seattle patients had been enrolled during active infection.

Sequencing was carried out using peripheral blood. The chain employs TRBV6-5 and TRBJ2-7; 9 bases match TRBD2. The clonotype comes from a man between 60 and 75 years old with COVID-19, enrolled during active disease. The CDR3 DNA follows: TGTGCCAGCATTACAGGACTAGCGTCTCGCGACGAGCAGTACTTC. This encodes CASITGLASRDEQYF.